This T cell receptor beta chain was found in a study of blood T cell repertoires in COVID-19. Participants spanned ages about 18 to 100 years and resided in roughly 22 US areas. Per the original methods: For nucleated cells, counts were estimated from reference gene primer amplification. The protocol was immunoSEQ multiplex PCR, while the TCRdb copy is restricted to in-frame clones and leaves out a portion. That table supplies the V and J calls and clone size; D and trimming were determined from the DNA. The sample has some 150,000 clones, about 75% seen once. V was pared by 7 bases and J by 7 bases, with 13 bases of the junction left unmatched. Germline-derived CDR1 and CDR2 are GTSNPN and SVGIG (reference sequence). There are 16 residues in the CDR3.

This chain connects TRBV30 to TRBJ1-6; the match to TRBD1 covers 10 bases. This sequence originates from a woman between 50 and 59 years old who had recovered from COVID-19. Specimen: PBMCs or T cells enriched from blood (not recorded which). The CDR3 nucleotides are TGTGCCTCAGGTGGGACAGGGGCGCGGTGGAATTCACCCCTCCACTTT. Translated, it gives CASGGTGARWNSPLHF.